These 16 T cell receptor beta chains were all obtained from the same sample, sequenced in a study of blood T cell repertoires in COVID-19. Some clones are missing from TCRdb's copy, which holds only in-frame ones; the method was immunoSEQ multiplex PCR. The repertoire holds over 70,000 clones, with approximately 85% as singletons. Source material: peripheral blood. These receptors were obtained from an elderly man with acute or convalescent COVID-19.

The chain joins TRBV28 to TRBJ1-5; D remains ambiguous. Germline CDR1 is MDHEN and CDR2 is SYDVKM. The V gene lost 6 bases and the J gene lost 5 bases, with 11 bases spanning the gap. The CDR3 has 13 residues. DNA for the CDR3: TGTGCCAGCAGACTCCGCCCTGATCAGCCCCAGCATTTT. It translates to CASRLRPDQPQHF.

The chain has TRBV24-1 and TRBJ2-1; 16 nucleotides agree with TRBD2. Germline V CDR1 and CDR2: KGHDR, SFDVKD. Germline trimming cut 4 bases from V and 4 bases from J; bases unmatched to any gene: 12. The CDR3 covers 20 residues. DNA for the CDR3: TGTGCCACCAGTGACTCCGGGACTAGCGGGGGGGCCAAGGGTTACAATGAGCAGTTCTTC. Encoded protein: CATSDSGTSGGAKGYNEQFF.

The genes are TRBV6-5 and TRBJ1-3; D uncertain. This CDR3 spans 13 amino acids. Trimming stripped 7 bases from V and 5 bases from J, with 12 bases between. CDR1 is MNHEY and CDR2 is SVGAGI in the germline V gene. The CDR3 sequence is CASTLRGRNTIYF. In DNA, the CDR3 is TGTGCCAGCACGTTAAGAGGTAGAAACACCATATATTTT.

The rearrangement links TRBV18 to TRBJ1-3; no clear D gene. The length of the CDR3 is 16 residues. Trimming pared 8 bases from V and 0 bases from J, leaving 17 bases between. Germline V lookup: CDR1 KGHSH, CDR2 LQKENI. CDR3 nucleotide sequence: TGTGCCAGCACAATACCTAGGCCGAGCTCTGGAAACACCATATATTTT. Translated, it gives CASTIPRPSSGNTIYF.

J is TRBJ2-1 and V is TRBV6-5, with 7 positions matching TRBD2. Germline assignment: CDR1 MNHEY and CDR2 SVGAGI. V was clipped by 1 base and J by 2 bases; unmatched bases: 5. This CDR3 is 16 amino acids long. The CDR3 region is CASSYYGGGTYNEQFF. CDR3 coding DNA: TGTGCCAGCAGTTACTATGGGGGGGGTACCTACAATGAGCAGTTCTTC.

The gene calls are TRBV4-3 and TRBJ2-5, with 11 bases identical to TRBD2. This CDR3 contains 16 residues. V was pared by 4 bases and J by 4 bases, with 8 bases of the junction left unmatched. The germline gives CDR1 LGHNA, CDR2 YSLEER. CDR3 in DNA: TGCGCCAGCAGCCGGGGGCTAGCGGGAGGAAGAGAGACCCAGTACTTC. It yields the protein CASSRGLAGGRETQYF.

The chain has TRBV11-2 and TRBJ1-1; 7 bases are shared with TRBD1. Germline V CDR1 and CDR2: SGHAT, FQNNGV. CDR3 length: 16 amino acids. V trimming: 1 base; J trimming: 5 bases; junction bases outside the gene matches: 10. DNA of the CDR3: TGTGCCAGCAGCTTAGCGGAAAGGACAGGACGGACTGAAGCTTTCTTT. Translation: CASSLAERTGRTEAFF.

The chain employs TRBV5-8 and TRBJ2-7; 9 nucleotides match TRBD1. The junction had 13 bases not matched to a gene; V was cut back by 4 bases and J by 2 bases. The length of the CDR3 is 17 residues. From germline, CDR1 is SGHTS and CDR2 YDEGEE. The CDR3 sequence: CASSPRMGTGKPYEQYF. CDR3 in DNA: TGTGCCAGCAGCCCAAGAATGGGGACAGGGAAGCCCTACGAGCAGTACTTC.

The chain carries TRBV27 and TRBJ1-5, with TRBD1 identical over 7 bases. CDR3 length: 18 residues. Trimming took 5 bases from V and 1 from J; bases not matched to a gene: 14. Germline CDR1 MNHEY, CDR2 SMNVEV (reference sequence). The CDR3 DNA is TGTGCCAGCAGTCCGCGAATCACAGGGGAGGTAAGCAATCAGCCCCAGCATTTT. Protein product: CASSPRITGEVSNQPQHF.

The J gene is TRBJ2-3, the V gene TRBV6-6; weak D call: TRBD2 (6 bases). Germline values: CDR1 MNHNY, CDR2 SVGAGI (reference sequence). Trimming cost V 6 bases and J 5 bases, with 12 bases left between them. This CDR3 spans 13 amino acids. CDR3 sequence: CASRGLLKDTQYF. The CDR3 DNA follows: TGTGCCAGCAGGGGACTCCTCAAAGATACGCAGTATTTT.

The chain is built from TRBV14 and TRBJ2-1; weak D call: TRBD2 (5 bases). This CDR3 has 15 residues. Trimming took off 5 bases at V and 4 bases at J, with 15 bases between the two ends. The germline V gene has CDR1 SGHDN and CDR2 FVKESK. CDR3: CASSGGSGRYNEQFF. The CDR3 DNA is TGTGCCAGCAGCGGAGGATCAGGCCGGTACAATGAGCAGTTCTTC.

The V call is TRBV6-5, the J call TRBJ1-6, with TRBD1 matching over 8 bases. Germline lookup yields CDR1 MNHEY and CDR2 SVGAGI. The CDR3 consists of 15 residues. V lost 5 bases to trimming and J lost 8 bases; unmatched junction nucleotides: 8. CDR3 sequence (DNA): TGTGCCAGCAGTCAAAACAGGGGGAACCATTCACCCCTCCACTTT. As protein: CASSQNRGNHSPLHF.

This clone was recorded only once. The CDR3 sequence: CATSDSTSGKLYEQYF. The CDR3 DNA reads TGTGCCACCAGTGATTCGACCAGCGGGAAGCTCTACGAGCAGTACTTC. The chain recombines TRBV24-1 with TRBJ2-7, with 7 bases fitting TRBD2. CDR3 size: 16 residues. J was trimmed by 3 bases and V by 2 bases; bases with no gene match: 9. Germline CDR1 is KGHDR and CDR2 is SFDVKD.

This sequence joins TRBV4-1 and TRBJ2-1, with 9 bases identical to TRBD1. Germline CDR1 MGHRA, CDR2 YSYEKL. After removal of 6 bases from V and 9 bases from J, the junction contained 12 bases not matched to a gene. The CDR3 has 15 residues. This CDR3 is CASSQTPGQGSEQFF. DNA for the CDR3: TGCGCCAGCAGTCAAACTCCGGGACAGGGAAGTGAGCAGTTCTTC.

Only a few counts were recorded for this clone. This chain uses TRBV4-1 with TRBJ1-5; D gene unclear. With 3 bases removed from V and 6 bases from J, the gap between germline ends came to 9 bases. Germline CDR1 reads MGHRA; CDR2 reads YSYEKL. The CDR3 extends over 13 amino acids. The CDR3 loop is CASSHARSQPQHF. The CDR3 DNA reads TGCGCCAGCAGCCATGCCCGCAGTCAGCCCCAGCATTTT.

The chain links TRBV19 to TRBJ2-1; TRBD2 matches 9 bases. Trimming removed 6 bases from V and 7 bases from J; junction bases left unmatched: 10. The CDR3 consists of 15 residues. Germline assignment: CDR1 LNHDA and CDR2 SQIVND (reference sequence). For the CDR3, the DNA is TGTGCCAGTAGGGGTTTCTTGGCGGGGGGGAATGAGCAGTTCTTC. This sequence encodes CASRGFLAGGNEQFF.